What follows describes a single TCR beta chain. This entry is derived from a study of blood T cell repertoires in COVID-19. As handled by the study authors: The assay estimated nucleated cells by amplifying reference gene primers. Sequencing used immunoSEQ multiplex PCR; TCRdb keeps in-frame clones, though not all of them. The DNA was the basis for D and trimming; V, J and clone size are from that table. The profile covers about 50,000 clones, with approximately 91% appearing a single time and about 8.9% taken by the ten largest. Material: peripheral blood. This receptor was identified in a woman of 80 years or more with acute or convalescent COVID-19.

CDR3 nucleotides: TGTGCCAGCTCACTGAAGACAGGATCGGGTTCCTACAATGAGCAGTTCTTC. Protein sequence: CASSLKTGSGSYNEQFF. The genes are TRBV18 and TRBJ2-1; TRBD1 is a possible D gene (6 bases). This CDR3 region has 17 residues. V was cut by 4 bases and J by 1 base, with 17 bases left in between. Germline-derived CDR1 and CDR2 are KGHSH and LQKENI.